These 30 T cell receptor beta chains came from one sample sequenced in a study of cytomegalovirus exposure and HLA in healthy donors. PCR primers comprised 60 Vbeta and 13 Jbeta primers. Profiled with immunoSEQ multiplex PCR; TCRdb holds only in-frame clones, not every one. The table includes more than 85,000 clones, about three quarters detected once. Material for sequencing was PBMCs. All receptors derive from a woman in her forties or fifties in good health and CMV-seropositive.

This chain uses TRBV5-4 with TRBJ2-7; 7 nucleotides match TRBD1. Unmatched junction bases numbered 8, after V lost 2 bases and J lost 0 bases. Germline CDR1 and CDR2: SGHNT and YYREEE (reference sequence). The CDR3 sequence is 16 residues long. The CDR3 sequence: CASSLRGGQYSYEQYF. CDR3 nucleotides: TGTGCCAGCAGCTTACGTGGGGGACAGTACTCCTACGAGCAGTACTTC.

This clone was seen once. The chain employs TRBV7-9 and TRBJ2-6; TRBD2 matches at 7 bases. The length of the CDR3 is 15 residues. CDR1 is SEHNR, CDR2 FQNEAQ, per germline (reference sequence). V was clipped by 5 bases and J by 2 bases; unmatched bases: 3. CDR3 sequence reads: CASSAGTTGANVLTF. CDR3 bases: TGTGCCAGCAGCGCCGGGACTACTGGGGCCAACGTCCTGACTTTC.

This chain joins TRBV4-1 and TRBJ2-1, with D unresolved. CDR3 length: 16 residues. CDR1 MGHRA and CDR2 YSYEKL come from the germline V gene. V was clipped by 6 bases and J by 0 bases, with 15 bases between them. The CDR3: CASSRISRSSYNEQFF. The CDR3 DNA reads TGCGCCAGCAGTCGCATCTCCAGAAGCTCCTACAATGAGCAGTTCTTC.

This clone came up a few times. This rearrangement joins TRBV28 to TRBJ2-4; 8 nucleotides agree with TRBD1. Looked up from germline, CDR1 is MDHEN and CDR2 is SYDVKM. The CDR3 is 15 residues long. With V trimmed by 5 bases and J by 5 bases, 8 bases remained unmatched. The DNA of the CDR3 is TGTGCCAGCAGTGGGGCCAGGGGGCGCGAAAACATTCAGTACTTC. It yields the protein CASSGARGRENIQYF. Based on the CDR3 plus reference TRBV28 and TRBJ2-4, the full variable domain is DVKVTQSSRYLVKRTGEKVFLECVQDMDHENMFWYRQDPGLGLRLIYFSYDVKMKEKGDIPEGYSVSREKKERFSLILESASTNQTSMYLCASSGARGRENIQYFGAGTRLSVL.

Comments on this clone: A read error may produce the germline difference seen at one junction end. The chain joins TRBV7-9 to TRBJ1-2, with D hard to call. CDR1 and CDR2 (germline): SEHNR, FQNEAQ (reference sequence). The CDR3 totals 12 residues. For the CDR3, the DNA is TGTTCCAGCAGCCTACCTACTGGTGGCTACACCTTC. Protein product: CSSSLPTGGYTF.

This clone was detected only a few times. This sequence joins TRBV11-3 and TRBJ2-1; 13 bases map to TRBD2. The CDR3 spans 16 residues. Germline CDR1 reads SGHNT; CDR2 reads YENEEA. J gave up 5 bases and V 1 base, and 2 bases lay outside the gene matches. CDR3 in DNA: TGTGCCAGCAGCTTAGCTGGGACTAGCGGGAACAATGAGCAGTTCTTC. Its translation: CASSLAGTSGNNEQFF.

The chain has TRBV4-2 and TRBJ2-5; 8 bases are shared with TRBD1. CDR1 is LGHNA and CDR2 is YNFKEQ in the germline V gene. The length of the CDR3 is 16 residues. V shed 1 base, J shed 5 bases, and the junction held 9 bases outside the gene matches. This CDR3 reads CASSQATRGLGETQYF. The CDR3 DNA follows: TGTGCCAGCAGCCAAGCGACCAGGGGGCTTGGTGAGACCCAGTACTTC.

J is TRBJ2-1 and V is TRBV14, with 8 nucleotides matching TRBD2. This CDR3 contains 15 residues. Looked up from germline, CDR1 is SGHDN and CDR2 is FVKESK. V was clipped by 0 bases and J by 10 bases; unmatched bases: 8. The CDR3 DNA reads TGTGCCAGCAGCCAAGATCCAGCAGGACTAGCCGAGCAGTTCTTC. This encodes CASSQDPAGLAEQFF. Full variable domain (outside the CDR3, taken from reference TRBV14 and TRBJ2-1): EAGVTQFPSHSVIEKGQTVTLRCDPISGHDNLYWYRRVMGKEIKFLLHFVKESKQDESGMPNNRFLAERTGGTYSTLKVQPAELEDSGVYFCASSQDPAGLAEQFFGPGTRLTVL.

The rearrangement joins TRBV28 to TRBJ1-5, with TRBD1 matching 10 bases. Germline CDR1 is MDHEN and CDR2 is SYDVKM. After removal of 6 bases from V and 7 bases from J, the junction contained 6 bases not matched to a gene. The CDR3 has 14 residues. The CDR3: CASSGTGDWQPQHF. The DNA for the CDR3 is TGTGCCAGCAGCGGGACAGGGGATTGGCAGCCCCAGCATTTT.

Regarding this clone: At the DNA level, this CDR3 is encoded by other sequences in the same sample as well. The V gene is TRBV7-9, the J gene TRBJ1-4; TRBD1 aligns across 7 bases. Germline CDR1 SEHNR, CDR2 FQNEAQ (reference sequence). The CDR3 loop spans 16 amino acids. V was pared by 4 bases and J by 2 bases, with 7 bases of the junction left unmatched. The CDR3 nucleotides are TGTGCCAGCAGCTATCCAGGGGGGAGGACTAATGAAAAACTGTTTTTT. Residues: CASSYPGGRTNEKLFF.

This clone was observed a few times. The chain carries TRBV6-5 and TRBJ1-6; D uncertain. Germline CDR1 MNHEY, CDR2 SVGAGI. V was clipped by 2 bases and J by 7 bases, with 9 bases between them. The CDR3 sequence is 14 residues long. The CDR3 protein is CASSYREGNSPLHF. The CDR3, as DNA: TGTGCCAGCAGTTACAGGGAGGGAAATTCACCCCTCCACTTT.

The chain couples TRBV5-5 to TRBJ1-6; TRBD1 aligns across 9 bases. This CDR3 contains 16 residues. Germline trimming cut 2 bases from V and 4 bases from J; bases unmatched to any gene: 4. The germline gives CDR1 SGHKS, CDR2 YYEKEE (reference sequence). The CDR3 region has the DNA TGTGCCAGCAGCTTATATGGGACAGGGTATAATTCACCCCTCCACTTT. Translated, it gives CASSLYGTGYNSPLHF.

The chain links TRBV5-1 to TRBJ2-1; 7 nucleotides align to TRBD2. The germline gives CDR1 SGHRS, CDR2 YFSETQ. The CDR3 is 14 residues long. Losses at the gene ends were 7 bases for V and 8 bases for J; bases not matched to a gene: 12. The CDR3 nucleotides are TGCGCCAGCGCCTCCGGGGGAGGGCCCGATGAGCAGTTCTTC. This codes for CASASGGGPDEQFF.

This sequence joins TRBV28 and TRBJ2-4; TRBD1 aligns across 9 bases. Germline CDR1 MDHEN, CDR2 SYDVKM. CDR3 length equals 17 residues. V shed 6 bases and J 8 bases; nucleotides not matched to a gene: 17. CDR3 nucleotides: TGTGCCAGCAGCCATATCCTATCCACAGGGGGCGTCTACATTCAGTACTTC. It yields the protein CASSHILSTGGVYIQYF.

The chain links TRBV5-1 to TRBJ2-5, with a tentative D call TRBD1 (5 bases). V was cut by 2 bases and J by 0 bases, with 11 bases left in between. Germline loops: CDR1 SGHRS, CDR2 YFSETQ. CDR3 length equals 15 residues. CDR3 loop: CASSLGAANQETQYF. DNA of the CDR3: TGCGCCAGCAGCTTAGGGGCAGCGAACCAAGAGACCCAGTACTTC.

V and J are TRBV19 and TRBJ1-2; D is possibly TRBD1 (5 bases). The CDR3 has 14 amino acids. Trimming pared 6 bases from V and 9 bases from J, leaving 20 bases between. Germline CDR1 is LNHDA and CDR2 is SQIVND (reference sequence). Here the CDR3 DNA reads TGTGCCAGTAGCCCCCGTTCAGGGTATTACAGCTACACCTTC. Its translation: CASSPRSGYYSYTF.

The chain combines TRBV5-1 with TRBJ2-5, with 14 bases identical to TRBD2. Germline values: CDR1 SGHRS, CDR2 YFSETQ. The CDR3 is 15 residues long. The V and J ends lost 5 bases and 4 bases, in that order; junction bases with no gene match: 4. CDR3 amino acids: CASRGLAGVPETQYF. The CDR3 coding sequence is TGCGCCAGCAGGGGACTAGCGGGAGTCCCAGAGACCCAGTACTTC.

The CDR3 sequence is CASSVYADTQYF. CDR3 nucleotide sequence: TGTGCCAGCAGCGTCTACGCAGATACGCAGTATTTT. The chain joins TRBV14 to TRBJ2-3; D gene uncertain. Between the trimmed V and J ends, which lost 5 bases and 4 bases, there was a span of 7 bases. The CDR3 runs 12 residues. Germline V gene data show CDR1 as SGHDN and CDR2 as FVKESK.

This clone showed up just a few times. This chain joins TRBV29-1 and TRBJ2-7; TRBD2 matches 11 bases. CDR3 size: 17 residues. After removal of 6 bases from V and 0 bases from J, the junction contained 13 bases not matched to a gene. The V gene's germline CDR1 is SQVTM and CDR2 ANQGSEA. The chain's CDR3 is CSVDTGTSGESSYEQYF. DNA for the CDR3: TGCAGCGTCGACACCGGGACTAGCGGAGAAAGCTCCTACGAGCAGTACTTC.

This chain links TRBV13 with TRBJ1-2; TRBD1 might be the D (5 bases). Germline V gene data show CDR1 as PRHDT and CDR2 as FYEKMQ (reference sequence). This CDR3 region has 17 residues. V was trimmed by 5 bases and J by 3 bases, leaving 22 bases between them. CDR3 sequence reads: CASSALTPTETYYGYTF. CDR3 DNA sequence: TGTGCCAGCAGCGCACTCACCCCGACAGAGACTTACTATGGCTACACCTTC.

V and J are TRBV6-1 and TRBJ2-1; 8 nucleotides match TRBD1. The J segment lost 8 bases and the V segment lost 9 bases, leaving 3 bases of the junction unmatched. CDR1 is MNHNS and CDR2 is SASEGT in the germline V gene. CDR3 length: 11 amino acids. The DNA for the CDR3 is TGTGCCAGGGGACAGGACGATGAGCAGTTCTTC. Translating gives CARGQDDEQFF.

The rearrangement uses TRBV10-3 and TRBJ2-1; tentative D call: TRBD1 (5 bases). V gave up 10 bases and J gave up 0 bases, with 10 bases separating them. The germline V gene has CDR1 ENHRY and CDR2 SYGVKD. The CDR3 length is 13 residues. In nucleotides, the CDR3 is TGTGCCACCTTGACAGCCTCCTACAATGAGCAGTTCTTC. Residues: CATLTASYNEQFF.

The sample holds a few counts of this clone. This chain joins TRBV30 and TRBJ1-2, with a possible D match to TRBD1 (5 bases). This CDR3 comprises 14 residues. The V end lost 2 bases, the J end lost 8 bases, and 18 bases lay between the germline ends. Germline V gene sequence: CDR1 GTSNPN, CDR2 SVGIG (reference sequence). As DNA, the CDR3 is TGTGCCTGGAGTATGGGGACTACTCAAATGGGCTACACCTTC. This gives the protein CAWSMGTTQMGYTF.

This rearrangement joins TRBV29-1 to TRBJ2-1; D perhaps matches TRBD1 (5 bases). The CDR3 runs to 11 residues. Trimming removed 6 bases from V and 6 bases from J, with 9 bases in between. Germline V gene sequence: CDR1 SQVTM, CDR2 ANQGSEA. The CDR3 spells CSVNQGNEQFF. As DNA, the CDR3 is TGCAGCGTAAATCAGGGCAATGAGCAGTTCTTC.

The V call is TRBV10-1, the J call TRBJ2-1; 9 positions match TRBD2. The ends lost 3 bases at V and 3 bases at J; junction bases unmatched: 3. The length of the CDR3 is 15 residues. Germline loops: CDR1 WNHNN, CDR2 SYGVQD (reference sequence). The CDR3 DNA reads TGCGCCAGCAGTGAAGGAGCGGGAGGCTACAATGAGCAGTTCTTC. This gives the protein CASSEGAGGYNEQFF.

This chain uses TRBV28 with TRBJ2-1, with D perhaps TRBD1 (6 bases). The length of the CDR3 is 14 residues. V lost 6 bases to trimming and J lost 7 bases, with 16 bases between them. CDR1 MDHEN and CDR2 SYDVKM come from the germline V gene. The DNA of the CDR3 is TGTGCCAGCAGGGGGGACATACTCTCTAATGAGCAGTTCTTC. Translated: CASRGDILSNEQFF. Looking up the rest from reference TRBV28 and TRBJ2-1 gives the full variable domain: DVKVTQSSRYLVKRTGEKVFLECVQDMDHENMFWYRQDPGLGLRLIYFSYDVKMKEKGDIPEGYSVSREKKERFSLILESASTNQTSMYLCASRGDILSNEQFFGPGTRLTVL.

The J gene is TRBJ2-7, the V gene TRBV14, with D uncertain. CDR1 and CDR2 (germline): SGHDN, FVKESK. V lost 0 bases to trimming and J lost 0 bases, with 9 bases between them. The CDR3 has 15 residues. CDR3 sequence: CASSQEALSSYEQYF. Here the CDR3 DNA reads TGTGCCAGCAGCCAAGAGGCCCTCAGCTCCTACGAGCAGTACTTC.

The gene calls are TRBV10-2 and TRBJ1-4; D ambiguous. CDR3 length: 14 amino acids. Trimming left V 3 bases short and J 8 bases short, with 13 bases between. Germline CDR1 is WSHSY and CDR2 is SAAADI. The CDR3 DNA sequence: TGCGCCAGCAGTGATGCTTGGCAAAACGAAAAACTGTTTTTT. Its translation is CASSDAWQNEKLFF.

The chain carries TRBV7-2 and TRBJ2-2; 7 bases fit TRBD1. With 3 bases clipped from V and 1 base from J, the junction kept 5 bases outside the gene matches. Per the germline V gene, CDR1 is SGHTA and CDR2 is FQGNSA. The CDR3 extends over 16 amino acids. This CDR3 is CASSLQTGRNTGELFF. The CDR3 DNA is TGTGCCAGCAGCTTGCAGACAGGGAGGAACACCGGGGAGCTGTTTTTT.

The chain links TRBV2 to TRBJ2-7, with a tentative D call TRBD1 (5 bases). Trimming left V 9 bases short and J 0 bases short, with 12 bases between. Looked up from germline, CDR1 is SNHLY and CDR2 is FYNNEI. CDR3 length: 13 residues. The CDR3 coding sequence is TGTGCCAGTAAGGGGCTCCGCTCCTACGAGCAGTACTTC. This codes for CASKGLRSYEQYF.